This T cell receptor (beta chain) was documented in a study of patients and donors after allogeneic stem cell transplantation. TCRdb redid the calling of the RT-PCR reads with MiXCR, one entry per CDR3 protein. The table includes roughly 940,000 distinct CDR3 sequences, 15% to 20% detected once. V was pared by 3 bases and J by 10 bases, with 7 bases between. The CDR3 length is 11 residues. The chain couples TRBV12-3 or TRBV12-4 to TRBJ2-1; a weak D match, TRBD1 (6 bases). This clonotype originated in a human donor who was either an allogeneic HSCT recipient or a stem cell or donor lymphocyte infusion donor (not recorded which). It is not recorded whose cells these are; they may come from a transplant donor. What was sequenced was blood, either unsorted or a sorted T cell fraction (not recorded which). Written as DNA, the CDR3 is TGTGCCAGCAGTTTCCAGGGGGAGCAGTTCTTC. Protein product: CASSFQGEQFF.